A selection of T cell receptor beta chains follows, all from one sample in a study of shared clonotypes between healthy human individuals. The data were produced by immunoSEQ multiplex PCR, yet TCRdb's version contains in-frame clones alone and is incomplete. Among roughly 570,000 clones listed, nearly 98% were seen once. Sequencing was performed on naive CD8+ T cells sorted from blood. These receptors were collected from a man aged 25-40 years in good health. The conserved cysteine and the conserved F or W are not part of the CDR3 here.

V gene,J gene,CDR3 protein
TRBV6-6,TRBJ2-1,ASSLYTGTGIEQF
TRBV7-2,TRBJ2-3,ASSLANWEWSTDTQY
TRBV30,TRBJ1-5,AWSVGSSSNQPQH
TRBV27,TRBJ2-7,ASRGGGNLYEQY
TRBV11-2,TRBJ2-7,ASSLDGTSYEQY
TRBV7-8,TRBJ1-1,ASIPRTGVGTEAF
TRBV6-1,TRBJ2-5,ASSEVVRARTQY
TRBV30,TRBJ1-1,AWRDRGLNTEAF
TRBV7-9,TRBJ2-7,ASSLYWSDEQY
TRBV7-9,TRBJ2-7,ASSRTSGRGPYEQY
TRBV9,TRBJ2-4,ASSPRGILNIQY
TRBV5-4,TRBJ2-2,ASSLVGGTGELF
TRBV27,TRBJ2-1,ASSLSRDTYNEQF
TRBV7-9,TRBJ2-5,ASRSFGAQETQY
TRBV4-1,TRBJ2-1,ASSQDGSGSSYNEQF
TRBV27,TRBJ1-1,ASSSLVGDSTEAF
TRBV13,TRBJ1-1,ASSLGLQGPEAF
TRBV28,TRBJ2-7,ASSRSGHPDEQY
TRBV14,TRBJ2-7,ASSQLHGGEQY
TRBV5-1,TRBJ2-7,ASSLVQGLSYEQY